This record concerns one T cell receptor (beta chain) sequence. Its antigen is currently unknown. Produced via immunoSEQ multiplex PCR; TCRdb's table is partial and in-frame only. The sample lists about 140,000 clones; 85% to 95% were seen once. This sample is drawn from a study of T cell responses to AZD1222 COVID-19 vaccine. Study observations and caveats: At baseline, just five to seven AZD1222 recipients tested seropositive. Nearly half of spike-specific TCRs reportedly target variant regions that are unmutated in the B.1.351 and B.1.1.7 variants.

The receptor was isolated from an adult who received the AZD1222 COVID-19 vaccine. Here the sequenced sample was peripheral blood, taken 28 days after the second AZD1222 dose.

The DNA of the CDR3 is TGCGCCAGCAGCACACCGACAGGGGGGGAGACCCAGTACTTC. This sequence encodes CASSTPTGGETQYF. The chain couples TRBV5-1 to TRBJ2-5; 9 nucleotides agree with TRBD1. Germline CDR1 reads SGHRS; CDR2 reads YFSETQ. The CDR3 has 14 amino acids. The J segment lost 5 bases and the V segment lost 4 bases, leaving 6 bases of the junction unmatched.